Sequencing of this T cell receptor (beta chain) was carried out in a study of shared clonotypes between healthy human individuals. CDR1 is SGHRS, CDR2 YFSETQ, per germline. The length of the CDR3 is 15 residues. Trimming removed 0 bases at V and 0 bases at J, with 4 bases between. Points on this clone: Other DNA sequences of this sample code for an identical CDR3.

Deep level was the assay's run setting. Profiling relied on immunoSEQ multiplex PCR, and the TCRdb table lists in-frame clones only, not all of them. This sample has about 2.3 million clones, with just under 95% found just once. Those who donated were healthy HIV-negative adults, with no recent acute infections or vaccinations reported. CD4+ cells underwent separation, giving CD45RA+ naive and CD45RA-negative memory subsets. The gene calls are TRBV5-1 and TRBJ2-6, with D hard to call. The TCR comes from a man aged 18 to 29 in good health. Some clones in this sample may be carry-over from other donors' samples. Sequenced: naive CD4+ T cells from PBMCs. Subset described: CD45RA+ positively selected. CDR3 sequence (DNA): TGCGCCAGCAGCTTGGGTGCCTCTGGGGCCAACGTCCTGACTTTC. This translates into CASSLGASGANVLTF.